Listed below are T cell receptor beta chains from one sample, sequenced in a study of T cells in Graves' hyperthyroidism and ophthalmopathy. MiXCR, applied by TCRdb to the multiplex PCR reads, yields one record per CDR3 protein. This sample has roughly 380,000 distinct CDR3 sequences, with about an eighth found just once. The sample was blood. Source of these receptors: a young woman with Graves' hyperthyroidism. CDR3s leave out the opening cysteine and the closing phenylalanine or tryptophan. Fields, in order: V gene, J gene, D gene, CDR3 protein. The D gene is left open where the match is weak.

V: TRBV5-1; J: TRBJ1-2; D: -; CDR3: ASKSGGENYGYT
V: TRBV4-3; J: TRBJ2-1; D: -; CDR3: ASSQSGETYNEQF
V: TRBV6-5; J: TRBJ2-3; D: -; CDR3: ASSYSPDRDTQY
V: TRBV20-1; J: TRBJ2-7; D: TRBD2; CDR3: SARDHLFLAGEGTYNEQY
V: TRBV6-1; J: TRBJ1-5; D: TRBD1; CDR3: ASRTGPNQPQH
V: TRBV4-1; J: TRBJ2-3; D: -; CDR3: ASSQSLTAPNTDTQY
V: TRBV9; J: TRBJ2-3; D: -; CDR3: ASSVGTTSVVLTDTQY
V: TRBV4-2; J: TRBJ2-7; D: -; CDR3: ASSQTGKIYEQY
V: TRBV7-9; J: TRBJ1-1; D: -; CDR3: ASILGGWGNTEAF
V: TRBV28; J: TRBJ2-3; D: TRBD1; CDR3: ASSGQGLTDTQY
V: TRBV11-1; J: TRBJ1-5; D: TRBD1; CDR3: ASSLGTGGSQPQH
V: TRBV4-2; J: TRBJ1-2; D: -; CDR3: ASSQDTAKNYGYT
V: TRBV14; J: TRBJ2-3; D: TRBD2; CDR3: ASSQDKALATTDTQY
V: TRBV7-2; J: TRBJ2-7; D: TRBD2; CDR3: ASSRNFALAGGLHEQY
V: TRBV28; J: TRBJ1-5; D: TRBD1; CDR3: ASSFEETGWRQPQH
V: TRBV29-1; J: TRBJ2-1; D: TRBD2; CDR3: SVGIYSGRRNEQF
V: TRBV18; J: TRBJ1-1; D: -; CDR3: ASSPSDSRGAF
V: TRBV4-3; J: TRBJ1-6; D: -; CDR3: ASSQEAGAPLH
V: TRBV7-2; J: TRBJ2-1; D: -; CDR3: ASSSPRTHPTDEQF
V: TRBV11-2; J: TRBJ2-2; D: -; CDR3: ASSLLRDTGELF
V: TRBV10-3; J: TRBJ1-4; D: -; CDR3: AISEVPPPERPNEKLF
V: TRBV28; J: TRBJ2-4; D: TRBD1; CDR3: ASSYPRTGGDFNIQY
V: TRBV5-6; J: TRBJ1-2; D: TRBD1; CDR3: ASSTQSGGFWGYT
V: TRBV2; J: TRBJ2-5; D: -; CDR3: ASSRTDTQETQY